A selection of T cell receptor beta chains follows, all from one sample in a study of shared clonotypes between healthy human individuals. TCRdb's table, derived via immunoSEQ multiplex PCR, lists solely in-frame clones and lacks some. The sample holds about 2,500,000 clones, approximately 90% seen once. The sequenced sample was naive CD4+ T cells sorted from blood. These receptors originate from a young man in good health. Both conserved end residues are part of each CDR3. The D gene is left open where the match is weak. The listing skips clone size in some rows; elsewhere it reads once, few, many or a size class.

D	size	V	J	CDR3	DNA
.	.	TRBV2	TRBJ1-1	CAGIWAANTEAFF	TGTGCCGGCATCTGGGCGGCGAACACTGAAGCTTTCTTT
TRBD2	.	TRBV5-6	TRBJ2-3	CASSWEGRVKDTQYF	TGTGCCAGCAGCTGGGAGGGCAGGGTCAAAGATACGCAGTATTTT
TRBD2	.	TRBV9	TRBJ2-3	CASSVATSGPDTQYF	TGTGCCAGCAGCGTAGCCACTAGCGGACCAGATACGCAGTATTTT
TRBD1	.	TRBV5-1	TRBJ1-2	CASSPTGDYGYTF	TGCGCCAGCAGCCCAACAGGGGACTATGGCTACACCTTC
.	few	TRBV25-1	TRBJ2-7	CASSETGRYEQYF	TGTGCCAGCAGTGAGACCGGACGGTACGAGCAGTACTTC
.	.	TRBV7-2	TRBJ1-1	CASSFAQYSGEAFF	TGTGCCAGCAGCTTCGCCCAGTATTCAGGGGAAGCTTTCTTT
TRBD1	.	TRBV19	TRBJ2-7	CASSDRVEQYF	TGTGCCAGTAGTGACAGGGTCGAGCAGTACTTC
TRBD2	.	TRBV27	TRBJ2-3	CASSLVLAGSTDTQYF	TGTGCCAGCAGTTTAGTGCTAGCGGGGAGCACAGATACGCAGTATTTT
.	.	TRBV15	TRBJ2-7	CATSPRRERSYEQYF	TGTGCCACCAGCCCGAGACGGGAAAGGAGCTACGAGCAGTACTTC
.	.	TRBV9	TRBJ1-2	CASSVASAGNYGYTF	TGTGCCAGCAGCGTAGCATCGGCAGGTAACTATGGCTACACCTTC
.	.	TRBV27	TRBJ1-2	CASSLTRGHYGYTF	TGTGCCAGCAGTTTGACGAGAGGGCACTATGGCTACACCTTC
TRBD1	.	TRBV19	TRBJ2-1	CASSKDRGSEQFF	TGTGCCAGTAGTAAGGACAGGGGAAGTGAGCAGTTCTTC
TRBD2	.	TRBV9	TRBJ2-3	CASSVASGSHTDTQYF	TGTGCCAGCAGCGTAGCCAGCGGGAGTCACACAGATACGCAGTATTTT
.	.	TRBV5-6	TRBJ1-1	CASSLGRWNTEAFF	TGTGCCAGCAGCTTGGGCAGATGGAACACTGAAGCTTTCTTT
.	.	TRBV5-1	TRBJ2-1	CASSMDNEQFF	TGCGCCAGCAGCATGGATAATGAGCAGTTCTTC
.	.	TRBV18	TRBJ1-2	CASSPGAVYGYTF	TGTGCCAGCTCACCGGGGGCCGTATATGGCTACACCTTC
TRBD2	.	TRBV10-1	TRBJ2-3	CASSSGRSGIDTQYF	TGCGCCAGTTCGAGCGGGAGAAGCGGGATAGATACGCAGTATTTT
.	.	TRBV5-1	TRBJ2-7	CASSLDVWYEQYF	TGCGCCAGCAGCTTGGACGTGTGGTACGAGCAGTACTTC
.	.	TRBV2	TRBJ1-6	CASSATRRDLHF	TGTGCCAGCAGCGCCACCCGGCGAGACCTCCACTTT
.	.	TRBV5-4	TRBJ1-1	CASSLWAKTGNTEAFF	TGTGCCAGCAGCTTGTGGGCAAAGACAGGGAACACTGAAGCTTTCTTT
TRBD1	.	TRBV6-5	TRBJ2-2	CASSAGTGPTGELFF	TGTGCCAGCAGCGCCGGGACAGGTCCCACCGGGGAGCTGTTTTTT
TRBD1	.	TRBV5-1	TRBJ2-7	CASRRGTGSYEQYF	TGCGCCAGCCGCCGCGGGACAGGCTCCTACGAGCAGTACTTC
TRBD1	.	TRBV5-1	TRBJ2-5	CASSLDRQETQYF	TGCGCCAGCAGTTTGGACAGGCAAGAGACCCAGTACTTC
.	.	TRBV15	TRBJ2-7	CATSRDRASYEQYF	TGTGCCACCAGCAGAGATAGGGCTTCCTACGAGCAGTACTTC
.	few	TRBV15	TRBJ1-5	CATGHPSNQPQHF	TGTGCCACCGGGCACCCGAGCAATCAGCCCCAGCATTTT
.	.	TRBV5-1	TRBJ2-1	CASSLEGRVHNEQFF	TGCGCCAGCAGCCTGGAGGGAAGGGTCCACAATGAGCAGTTCTTC
TRBD1	few	TRBV6-6	TRBJ1-6	CASSRRGTDSPLHF	TGTGCCAGCAGTCGAAGGGGGACAGATTCACCCCTCCACTTT
TRBD1	.	TRBV28	TRBJ2-7	CASNPRDRGSYEQYF	TGTGCCAGCAACCCCCGGGACAGGGGGTCCTACGAGCAGTACTTC
TRBD2	.	TRBV5-1	TRBJ2-7	CASRTLAGEEGEQYF	TGCGCCAGCAGAACACTAGCGGGGGAGGAGGGAGAGCAGTACTTC
TRBD1	once	TRBV28	TRBJ1-2	CASRTPGTGGSGYTF	TGTGCCAGCAGAACCCCCGGGACAGGGGGCAGCGGCTACACCTTC
.	.	TRBV5-1	TRBJ1-1	CASSLEPGVNTEAFF	TGCGCCAGCAGCTTGGAGCCGGGCGTGAACACTGAAGCTTTCTTT
TRBD2	once	TRBV11-2	TRBJ2-7	CASKVAGQSSEQYF	TGTGCCAGCAAAGTAGCGGGCCAATCCAGCGAGCAGTACTTC
TRBD1	.	TRBV5-4	TRBJ2-2	CASSLWGQGSTGELFF	TGTGCCAGCAGCTTGTGGGGACAGGGGAGTACCGGGGAGCTGTTTTTT
.	once	TRBV19	TRBJ2-3	CASSIGLYTQYF	TGTGCCAGTAGTATCGGGCTCTATACGCAGTATTTT
TRBD1	once	TRBV14	TRBJ1-1	CASSPRTGGGNTEAFF	TGTGCCAGCAGCCCCCGGACAGGGGGAGGGAACACTGAAGCTTTCTTT
.	.	TRBV30	TRBJ1-4	CAWKTLGGKKLFF	TGTGCCTGGAAAACATTAGGTGGGAAAAAACTGTTTTTT
.	.	TRBV15	TRBJ1-6	CATSRGPRDRNVWSPLHF	TGTGCCACCAGCAGAGGCCCCCGCGACAGAAACGTTTGGTCACCCCTCCACTTT
.	.	TRBV27	TRBJ2-5	CASSSLGGGFQETQYF	TGTGCCAGCAGTTCCCTCGGTGGAGGGTTCCAAGAGACCCAGTACTTC
.	.	TRBV9	TRBJ1-3	CASSVAGLSGNTIYF	TGTGCCAGCAGCGTAGCAGGGTTGTCTGGAAACACCATATATTTT
TRBD2	.	TRBV30	TRBJ2-1	CAWSPRRAGAVEQFF	TGTGCCTGGAGTCCGCGTCGGGCGGGAGCGGTTGAGCAGTTCTTC
.	few	TRBV9	TRBJ1-2	CASTPGYTF	TGTGCCAGCACCCCTGGCTACACCTTC
TRBD1	few	TRBV19	TRBJ1-2	CAGSQGTGGYTF	TGTGCCGGCTCACAGGGGACGGGCGGCTACACCTTC
.	.	TRBV9	TRBJ2-7	CASSVAPLGDEQYF	TGTGCCAGCAGCGTAGCCCCCCTGGGGGACGAGCAGTACTTC
.	.	TRBV28	TRBJ1-6	CASEPSGTFNSPLHF	TGTGCCAGCGAGCCCTCCGGGACTTTCAATTCACCCCTCCACTTT
TRBD1	.	TRBV10-3	TRBJ1-2	CAISGGTGDYGYTF	TGTGCCATCAGTGGGGGGACAGGAGACTATGGCTACACCTTC
.	.	TRBV6-1	TRBJ1-2	CASSTNGQTGGYTF	TGTGCCAGCAGCACCAACGGGCAGACGGGTGGCTACACCTTC
TRBD1	.	TRBV28	TRBJ1-2	CASSQSGTGDFYGYTF	TGTGCCAGCAGTCAGTCCGGGACAGGGGATTTCTATGGCTACACCTTC
TRBD1	.	TRBV10-3	TRBJ1-1	CAPWDRMNTEAFF	TGTGCCCCATGGGACAGGATGAACACTGAAGCTTTCTTT
.	.	TRBV5-1	TRBJ2-5	CASSATPEETQYF	TGCGCCAGCAGCGCCACCCCCGAAGAGACCCAGTACTTC
.	once	TRBV7-2	TRBJ2-5	CASSRSSQLSQETQYF	TGTGCCAGCAGCCGGTCCTCACAGCTGTCCCAAGAGACCCAGTACTTC
.	once	TRBV20-1	TRBJ1-2	CSARDLTGYTF	TGCAGTGCTAGAGATTTGACTGGCTACACCTTC
TRBD1	once	TRBV5-4	TRBJ2-3	CASSLVTGSIDTQYF	TGTGCCAGCAGCTTGGTGACAGGGTCCATAGATACGCAGTATTTT
.	.	TRBV5-1	TRBJ2-7	CASSLAGYQYF	TGCGCCAGCAGCTTGGCGGGGTACCAGTACTTC
TRBD1	.	TRBV7-8	TRBJ2-3	CASSPGTAWRLGTDTQYF	TGTGCCAGCAGCCCCGGGACAGCATGGCGTCTTGGGACAGATACGCAGTATTTT